These T cell receptor beta chains were read from a single sample in a study of shared clonotypes between healthy human individuals. Only in-frame clones appear in the TCRdb table, and some are missing; sequencing was by immunoSEQ multiplex PCR. The sample consists of under 2,500,000 clones, approximately 96% of them appearing once. Input material: naive CD4+ T cells sorted from blood. The receptor source for this set is a man aged 18 to 29 in good health. Each CDR3 is given with its conserved first and last residue. The order of the fields is D gene, V gene, clone size, J gene, CDR3 DNA, CDR3 protein. D genes are given only for firm matches. Expanded clones are given a class, and other clones once, few, many or no size at all.

D: TRBD2; V: TRBV4-1; size: NA; J: TRBJ2-3; DNA: TGCGCCAGCAGCCAAGCCCCCTTCAGACTAGCGGGGGCCAGCACAGATACGCAGTATTTT; CDR3: CASSQAPFRLAGASTDTQYF
D: NA; V: TRBV19; size: once; J: TRBJ2-6; DNA: TGTGCCACTTCTGGGGGAGCTGGGGCCAACGTCCTGACTTTC; CDR3: CATSGGAGANVLTF
D: NA; V: TRBV6-1; size: NA; J: TRBJ2-3; DNA: TGTGCCAGCAGCTTTCCGGGACTCTTCACAGATACGCAGTATTTT; CDR3: CASSFPGLFTDTQYF
D: TRBD2; V: TRBV2; size: NA; J: TRBJ2-5; DNA: TGTGCCAGCAGTCTGACTAGCGGGGGCCGAGAGACCCATTACTTC; CDR3: CASSLTSGGRETHYF
D: NA; V: TRBV5-6; size: NA; J: TRBJ1-4; DNA: TGTGCCAGCAGCTTTTACGGGCAGGGAGAAAAACTGTTTTTT; CDR3: CASSFYGQGEKLFF
D: NA; V: TRBV7-9; size: few; J: TRBJ2-5; DNA: TGTGCCAGCAGCCTCCAAGAGACCCAGTACTTC; CDR3: CASSLQETQYF
D: TRBD2; V: TRBV6-1; size: NA; J: TRBJ2-7; DNA: TGTGCCAGCAGTGAGGGGGGGTATCGGTACGAGCAGTACTTC; CDR3: CASSEGGYRYEQYF
D: NA; V: TRBV30; size: NA; J: TRBJ2-4; DNA: TGTGCCTGGAGTGGTTGGGCCCTCGGCAAAAACATTCAGTACTTC; CDR3: CAWSGWALGKNIQYF
D: NA; V: TRBV30; size: once; J: TRBJ1-4; DNA: TGTGCCTGGAGTGGACAGACTAATGAAAAACTGTTTTTT; CDR3: CAWSGQTNEKLFF
D: NA; V: TRBV30; size: NA; J: TRBJ2-2; DNA: TGTGCCTGGAGTCCCCCTTGGGGGGGGGCGGTCACCGGGGAGCTGTTTTTT; CDR3: CAWSPPWGGAVTGELFF
D: NA; V: TRBV7-3; size: NA; J: TRBJ2-2; DNA: TGTGCCAGCAGCCCGGGGACGGGACATCGAACCGGGGAGCTGTTTTTT; CDR3: CASSPGTGHRTGELFF
D: NA; V: TRBV9; size: NA; J: TRBJ2-5; DNA: TGTGCCAGCAGCGTACGTGGGGGGGCCGGAGAGACCCAGTACTTC; CDR3: CASSVRGGAGETQYF
D: NA; V: TRBV28; size: NA; J: TRBJ1-6; DNA: TGTGCCAGCAGTTTAAGTGAGGGGGGCGCATCCCTCTCCTATAATTCACCCCTCCACTTT; CDR3: CASSLSEGGASLSYNSPLHF
D: NA; V: TRBV18; size: NA; J: TRBJ2-5; DNA: TGTGCCAGCTCACAACTTCTAGACACCCTAGGGGAGACCCAGTACTTC; CDR3: CASSQLLDTLGETQYF
D: NA; V: TRBV5-4; size: NA; J: TRBJ1-2; DNA: TGTGCCAGCAGCTTAAGGGCACTTAACTATGGCTACACCTTC; CDR3: CASSLRALNYGYTF
D: TRBD2; V: TRBV5-6; size: NA; J: TRBJ2-2; DNA: TGTGCCAGCAGCCCGGTTTTCGGGGGGGCCACCGGGGAGCTGTTTTTT; CDR3: CASSPVFGGATGELFF
D: NA; V: TRBV6-1; size: NA; J: TRBJ2-2; DNA: TGTGCCAGCAGTTTCCTCGGACTGGACACCGGGGAGCTGTTTTTT; CDR3: CASSFLGLDTGELFF